One sample yielded the 10 T cell receptor beta chains listed below, sequenced in a study of blood T cell repertoires in COVID-19. Clones were sequenced by immunoSEQ multiplex PCR, and TCRdb holds only the in-frame ones, with some missing. The table lists hundreds of thousands of clones, 80% to 90% of them singletons, with 6.5% to 8.5% in the top ten. The sample taken for sequencing was peripheral blood. All receptors derive from a woman of 80 years or more with COVID-19, enrolled during active disease.

The V gene is TRBV5-1, the J gene TRBJ2-3, with TRBD1 as a possible D gene (5 bases). This CDR3 is 15 amino acids long. Germline CDR1 and CDR2: SGHRS and YFSETQ. The V end was cut by 4 bases, the J end by 0 bases, with 12 bases between. DNA for the CDR3: TGCGCCAGCAGCCTAAGGGGCCCTAGCACAGATACGCAGTATTTT. Protein product: CASSLRGPSTDTQYF.

The V call is TRBV7-9, the J call TRBJ1-2; 10 bases align to TRBD1. The CDR3 contains 14 residues. Germline V CDR1 and CDR2: SEHNR, FQNEAQ (reference sequence). Trimming cost V 7 bases and J 4 bases; bases outside gene matches: 6. As DNA, the CDR3 is TGTGCCAGCACCCATGGGGACAGGGGCTATGGCTACACCTTC. Protein sequence: CASTHGDRGYGYTF.

The CDR3 DNA is TGTGCCAGTAGTCCCACTTTTTCCGGCCTGCGCGGCGAGCAGTACTTC. Its protein is CASSPTFSGLRGEQYF. The chain carries TRBV19 and TRBJ2-7; D is unclear. The V gene's germline CDR1 is LNHDA and CDR2 SQIVND (reference sequence). The length of the CDR3 is 16 residues. V was pared by 5 bases and J by 6 bases, with 23 bases between.

This clone has a handful of counts. This sequence joins TRBV7-2 and TRBJ1-1; D gene unclear. Trimming shortened V by 3 bases and J by 9 bases, and 17 bases separated the two germline ends. Per the germline V gene, CDR1 is SGHTA and CDR2 is FQGNSA. CDR3 length: 14 residues. CDR3 sequence: CASSFPRRQVKAFF. The CDR3 DNA reads TGTGCCAGCAGCTTCCCCCGGAGGCAGGTTAAAGCTTTCTTT.

This chain links TRBV7-2 with TRBJ1-1; D is perhaps TRBD1 (6 bases). The CDR3 spans 14 residues. The germline gives CDR1 SGHTA, CDR2 FQGNSA. V was shortened by 4 bases and J by 1 base, with 10 bases between the two germline ends. The CDR3 coding sequence is TGTGCCAGCAGCTCACCGACAGGGAACACTGAAGCTTTCTTT. It yields the protein CASSSPTGNTEAFF.

The table lists this clone with a count of one. J is TRBJ2-3 and V is TRBV6-2 or TRBV6-3; 13 nucleotides line up with TRBD2. CDR1 MNHEY and CDR2 SVGEGT come from the germline V gene. This CDR3 is 19 amino acids long. V gave up 5 bases and J gave up 0 bases; unmatched junction bases: 11. The CDR3 DNA sequence: TGTGCCAGCAGTCCATCATGGACTAGCGGGAGCCTTAGCACAGATACGCAGTATTTT. This sequence encodes CASSPSWTSGSLSTDTQYF.

V usage is TRBV6-5 and J usage is TRBJ1-5; no firm D call. Trimming left V 6 bases short and J 4 bases short, with 10 bases between. This CDR3 contains 13 residues. Germline CDR1 MNHEY, CDR2 SVGAGI. The CDR3 sequence: CASSQTQNQPQHF. As DNA, the CDR3 is TGTGCCAGCAGCCAGACACAGAATCAGCCCCAGCATTTT.

Written as DNA, the CDR3 is TGCAGCGTTGAAGATCCCGTAGTGGGCCATGGCTACACCTTC. Translating gives CSVEDPVVGHGYTF. The chain is built from TRBV29-1 and TRBJ1-2; D uncertain. Trimming removed 0 bases at V and 6 bases at J, with 14 bases between. The CDR3 spans 14 residues. CDR1 is SQVTM and CDR2 is ANQGSEA in the germline V gene.

V and J are TRBV19 and TRBJ1-6, with D possibly matching TRBD1 (6 bases). The germline V gene encodes CDR1 LNHDA and CDR2 SQIVND (reference sequence). CDR3 length: 13 amino acids. With 9 bases removed from V and 6 bases from J, the gap between germline ends came to 12 bases. This chain's CDR3 is CASTGQFNSPLHF. CDR3 DNA sequence: TGTGCCAGCACCGGACAGTTTAATTCACCCCTCCACTTT.

The chain joins TRBV6-5 to TRBJ1-2, with unresolved D. Trimming cost V 8 bases and J 2 bases, with 9 bases left between them. Germline CDR1 and CDR2: MNHEY and SVGAGI. This CDR3 comprises 12 residues. CDR3 in amino acids: CASSWLNYGYTF. CDR3 nucleotides: TGTGCCAGCTCGTGGCTGAACTATGGCTACACCTTC.